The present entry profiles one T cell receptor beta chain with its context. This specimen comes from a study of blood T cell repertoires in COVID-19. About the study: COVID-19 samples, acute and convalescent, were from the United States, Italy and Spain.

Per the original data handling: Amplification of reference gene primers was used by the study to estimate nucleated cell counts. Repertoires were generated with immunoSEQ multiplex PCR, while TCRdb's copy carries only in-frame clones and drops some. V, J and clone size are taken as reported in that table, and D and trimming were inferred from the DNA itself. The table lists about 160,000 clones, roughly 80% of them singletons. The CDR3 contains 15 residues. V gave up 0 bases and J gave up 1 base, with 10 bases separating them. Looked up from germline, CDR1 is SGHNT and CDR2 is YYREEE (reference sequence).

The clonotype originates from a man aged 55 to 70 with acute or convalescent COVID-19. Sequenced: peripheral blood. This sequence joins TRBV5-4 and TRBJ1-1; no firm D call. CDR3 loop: CASSLGERENTEAFF. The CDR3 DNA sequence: TGTGCCAGCAGCTTGGGTGAGCGGGAGAACACTGAAGCTTTCTTT.